This TCR beta chain was sequenced for a study of OX40 agonist ivuxolimab in advanced cancers. About the study: The dose of intravenous ivuxolimab that patients received every 2 weeks ranged from 0.01 to 10 mg/kg. Subjects had a mean age of around 60 years, with a range of about 23 to 79; more than 75% were male.

Clones were sequenced by immunoSEQ multiplex PCR, and TCRdb holds only the in-frame ones, with some missing. The data hold approximately 69,000 clones, with 80% to 90% observed a single time. The V end lost 0 bases, the J end lost 3 bases, and 9 bases lay between the germline ends. CDR1 is KGHSH, CDR2 LQKENI, per germline. This CDR3 region has 14 residues. The sample consisted of CD4+ or CD8+ T cells sorted from blood, taken in a trial of the OX40 agonist ivuxolimab. This chain uses TRBV18 with TRBJ2-7; D ambiguous. The TCR comes from an adult with an advanced solid tumor such as melanoma, head and neck, liver or kidney cancer. Here the CDR3 DNA reads TGTGCCAGCTCACCACCGAGTCAGGTCTACGAGCAGTACTTC. Translating it yields CASSPPSQVYEQYF. The full variable domain, in which reference TRBV18 and TRBJ2-7 provide the parts outside the CDR3, is NAGVMQNPRHLVRRRGQEARLRCSPMKGHSHVYWYRQLPEEGLKFMVYLQKENIIDESGMPKERFSAEFPKEGPSILRIQQVVRGDSAAYFCASSPPSQVYEQYFGPGTRLTVT.